One and the same sample provided the 18 T cell receptor beta chains below, sequenced in a study of PD-1 blockade in classical Hodgkin lymphoma. Clones were sequenced by immunoSEQ multiplex PCR, and TCRdb holds only the in-frame ones, with some missing. The profile covers fewer than 13,000 clones, with roughly 88% appearing a single time and around 1.5% taken by the ten largest. Documented time point: cycle 4 day 1 (C4D1), after 6 weeks of nivolumab. Every patient relapsed after autologous stem cell transplantation, and brentuximab vedotin exposure varied. Investigators isolated CD4+ T cells from thawed PBMCs through magnetic negative selection. The specimen was CD4+ T cells from blood, collected before the fourth cycle of nivolumab. The receptors stem from a human donor with classical Hodgkin lymphoma.

This chain joins TRBV6-4 and TRBJ2-3; D may be TRBD1 (5 bases). The V gene lost 0 bases and the J gene lost 6 bases, with 10 bases spanning the gap. In germline, CDR1 is MRHNA, CDR2 SNTAGT. There are 14 residues in the CDR3. As DNA, the CDR3 is TGTGCCAGCAGTGACTCGATCAGGGCGGATACGCAGTATTTT. It codes for CASSDSIRADTQYF.

This chain connects TRBV10-3 to TRBJ2-3, with 9 bases fitting TRBD2. The CDR3 sequence is 14 residues long. The V segment lost 4 bases and the J segment 5 bases; nucleotides outside the gene matches: 4. Germline CDR1 and CDR2: ENHRY and SYGVKD. Written as DNA, the CDR3 is TGTGCCATCAGTGTAGCGGGAGAGAGAGATACGCAGTATTTT. Its translation is CAISVAGERDTQYF.

The chain has TRBV28 and TRBJ2-2, with 12 bases aligning to TRBD2. This CDR3 has 17 residues. V lost 0 bases, J lost 6 bases, and 5 bases stayed unmatched. Germline V CDR1 and CDR2: MDHEN, SYDVKM. CDR3 sequence reads: CASSLWRLAGGPGELFF. For the CDR3, the DNA is TGTGCCAGCAGTTTATGGCGTCTAGCGGGAGGGCCCGGGGAGCTGTTTTTT.

The rearrangement uses TRBV18 and TRBJ1-6; possibly TRBD1 for D (5 bases). Trimming removed 8 bases from V and 10 bases from J, with 21 bases in between. Per the germline V gene, CDR1 is KGHSH and CDR2 is LQKENI. CDR3 size: 15 residues. The CDR3 DNA sequence: TGTGCCAGCCGCCGGCAGGGCGATAGTTGGTCACCCCTCCACTTT. This gives the protein CASRRQGDSWSPLHF.

This clone was recorded a few times. The V gene is TRBV6-5, the J gene TRBJ1-2; 7 positions match TRBD1. This CDR3 has 15 residues. CDR1 MNHEY and CDR2 SVGAGI come from the germline V gene. Unmatched junction bases numbered 4, after V lost 2 bases and J lost 1 base. The CDR3 coding sequence is TGTGCCAGCAGTTACGACAGGGTCTATAACTATGGCTACACCTTC. Amino acid sequence: CASSYDRVYNYGYTF.

The chain combines TRBV2 with TRBJ2-1; D unresolved. Germline V lookup: CDR1 SNHLY, CDR2 FYNNEI. This CDR3 has 14 amino acids. The V end was cut by 6 bases, the J end by 5 bases, with 14 bases between. The CDR3 sequence is CASRSRGIDNEQFF. In DNA, the CDR3 is TGTGCCAGCAGGAGTCGAGGCATCGACAATGAGCAGTTCTTC.

The chain couples TRBV19 to TRBJ2-7; no clear D. The CDR3 is 11 amino acids. Germline assignment: CDR1 LNHDA and CDR2 SQIVND (reference sequence). V lost 1 base to trimming and J lost 7 bases, with 5 bases between them. CDR3 sequence: CASSIAGEQYF. The CDR3 nucleotides read TGTGCCAGTAGTATAGCGGGTGAGCAGTACTTC.

The V and J genes are TRBV7-9 and TRBJ2-3, with 10 positions matching TRBD1. In germline, CDR1 is SEHNR, CDR2 FQNEAQ (reference sequence). The CDR3 contains 16 residues. V lost 5 bases to trimming and J lost 0 bases; unmatched junction nucleotides: 5. The CDR3 region has the DNA TGTGCCAGCAGCGGAGGACAGGGGGGGAGCACAGATACGCAGTATTTT. Its translation: CASSGGQGGSTDTQYF.

This clone was observed a single time. The CDR3 DNA is TGTGCCAGCGGGGCAGGGAGCTCTGGGGCCAACGTCCTGACTTTC. Protein sequence: CASGAGSSGANVLTF. The chain links TRBV6-5 to TRBJ2-6; D is perhaps TRBD1 or TRBD2 (5 bases each). V lost 8 bases and J lost 0, with 11 bases in between. The germline CDR1 and CDR2 sequences are MNHEY and SVGAGI. The CDR3 is 15 residues long.

V and J are TRBV20-1 and TRBJ2-5, with no clear D. The CDR3 consists of 11 residues. V lost 2 bases, J lost 3 bases, and 4 bases lay in between. Germline CDR1 reads DFQATT; CDR2 reads SNEGSKA (reference sequence). CDR3 in amino acids: CSARKKETQYF. The CDR3 region has the DNA TGCAGTGCTAGAAAAAAAGAGACCCAGTACTTC.

J is TRBJ1-5 and V is TRBV5-5; the match to TRBD1 covers 10 bases. Germline CDR1 and CDR2: SGHKS and YYEKEE (reference sequence). This CDR3 is 15 amino acids long. J lost 3 bases, V lost 3 bases, and 3 bases had no gene match. CDR3 in DNA: TGTGCCAGCAGCTGGGGACAGGGGACCAATCAGCCCCAGCATTTT. This encodes CASSWGQGTNQPQHF.

The CDR3 DNA follows: TGTGCCAGCAGCGAGCCAGGGGCAGATACGCAGTATTTT. Translating it yields CASSEPGADTQYF. The genes are TRBV6-5 and TRBJ2-3; D possibly corresponds to TRBD1 (6 bases). Per the germline V gene, CDR1 is MNHEY and CDR2 is SVGAGI. V was trimmed by 6 bases and J by 4 bases, leaving 11 bases between them. The CDR3 is made up of 13 amino acids.

This chain connects TRBV2 to TRBJ2-5; D gene uncertain. Deletions cut 5 bases from V and 1 base from J, with 17 bases between. Germline values: CDR1 SNHLY, CDR2 FYNNEI. This CDR3 has 16 amino acids. In DNA form, the CDR3 reads TGTGCCAGCAGTCTTTCCTGGGTTCAATCCCAAGAGACCCAGTACTTC. Amino acid sequence: CASSLSWVQSQETQYF.

This chain uses TRBV28 with TRBJ2-7; the D gene is possibly TRBD1 (6 bases). Deletions cut 5 bases from V and 3 bases from J, with 11 bases between. CDR1 is MDHEN, CDR2 SYDVKM, per germline. This CDR3 has 13 residues. In nucleotides, the CDR3 is TGTGCCAGCAGTCCGGGACATCTCTACGAGCAGTACTTC. The encoded protein is CASSPGHLYEQYF.

This chain connects TRBV18 to TRBJ1-1; possibly TRBD1 for D (5 bases). Per germline, CDR1 KGHSH and CDR2 LQKENI. CDR3 length equals 15 residues. The V gene lost 1 base and the J gene lost 5 bases, with 14 bases spanning the gap. CDR3 nucleotide sequence: TGTGCCAGCTCACCACTACCAGGGACGGCGACTGAAGCTTTCTTT. Translated: CASSPLPGTATEAFF.

The CDR3 here is CASRDRKGASSYEQYF. The DNA for the CDR3 is TGTGCCAGCAGAGATAGGAAGGGGGCTTCCTCCTACGAGCAGTACTTC. The chain joins TRBV6-4 to TRBJ2-7, with TRBD1 matching over 7 bases. CDR3 length equals 16 residues. V trimming: 6 bases; J trimming: 0 bases; junction bases outside the gene matches: 11. CDR1 and CDR2 from the germline V gene are MRHNA and SNTAGT.

The chain is built from TRBV4-3 and TRBJ1-5; D gene ambiguous. Per the germline V gene, CDR1 is LGHNA and CDR2 is YSLEER. The V gene lost 5 bases and the J gene lost 1 base, with 6 bases spanning the gap. The CDR3 runs to 13 residues. This CDR3 is CASSRQSNQPQHF. The DNA of the CDR3 is TGCGCCAGCAGCAGGCAGAGCAATCAGCCCCAGCATTTT.

CDR3 sequence (DNA): TGCGCCAGCAGCCAAGCCCTCGGCAGGGGAAGGGATGAGCAGTTCTTC. Protein sequence: CASSQALGRGRDEQFF. The genes are TRBV4-1 and TRBJ2-1, with D possibly TRBD1 on 6 matching bases. Germline CDR1 reads MGHRA; CDR2 reads YSYEKL. The length of the CDR3 is 16 residues. V shed 1 base and J shed 8 bases, with 18 bases lying between them.